The entry below gives a single TCR beta chain sequence along with its context. Antigen unknown. TCRdb fed the RT-PCR reads into MiXCR, producing one record per CDR3 protein. The sample includes 750,000 to 850,000 distinct CDR3 sequences, 15% to 20% seen only once; the top ten take roughly 10%. This CDR3 comprises 14 residues. Germline V lookup: CDR1 DFQATT, CDR2 SNEGSKA (reference sequence). V shed 5 bases and J 6 bases; nucleotides not matched to a gene: 11. The data originate from a study of response to subunit inactivated influenza vaccine. Regarding the study as a whole: There was a suggestion from the authors that each seasonal influenza vaccination recruits few new T cells.

This TCR derives from a man aged 50 to 59 who received an inactivated influenza vaccine. The J gene is TRBJ2-7, the V gene TRBV20-1, with TRBD2 identical over 9 bases. The source was PBMCs from blood, collected 5 to 6 days after vaccination. The DNA for the CDR3 is TGCAGTGCTTTCAATAGCGGGAGTGAGTCCGAGCAGTACTTC. It is translated as CSAFNSGSESEQYF.